Listed here is a single T cell receptor beta chain. Its antigen is unidentified. The junction does not match germline at one end; this may be a read error. The CDR3 has 18 amino acids. Germline loops: CDR1 MNHEY, CDR2 SMNVEV (reference sequence). This sample is drawn from a study of esophageal squamous cell carcinoma under preoperative chemotherapy. The overall study: TCR repertoires were profiled from both peripheral blood T cells and tumor-infiltrating lymphocytes.

Study-wide points: Post-treatment tumor-infiltrating lymphocytes appeared partly derived from peripheral T cells migrating into the tumor. Peripheral T cells showed a significant TCR diversity increase after chemotherapy, unlike tumor-infiltrating lymphocytes.

Time point given: after preoperative PTX-NDP chemotherapy. Before surgery, patients were given preoperative paclitaxel-nedaplatin chemotherapy. TCRdb called the PCR reads again in MiXCR, with one record for every CDR3 protein. The profile shows around 9,700 distinct CDR3 sequences, around 63% of them singletons. Collection took place from a patient given preoperative chemotherapy. This sequence originates from a human donor with esophageal squamous cell carcinoma. The donor label of this sample is uncertain. The chain combines TRBV27 with TRBJ2-3; 9 bases fit TRBD2. CDR3 in amino acids: CASSLAGRGGRGPDTQYF. The CDR3 region has the DNA TGTGCCAGCAGTTTAGCGGGGCGGGGGGGCCGGGGGCCAGATACCCAGTATTTC.